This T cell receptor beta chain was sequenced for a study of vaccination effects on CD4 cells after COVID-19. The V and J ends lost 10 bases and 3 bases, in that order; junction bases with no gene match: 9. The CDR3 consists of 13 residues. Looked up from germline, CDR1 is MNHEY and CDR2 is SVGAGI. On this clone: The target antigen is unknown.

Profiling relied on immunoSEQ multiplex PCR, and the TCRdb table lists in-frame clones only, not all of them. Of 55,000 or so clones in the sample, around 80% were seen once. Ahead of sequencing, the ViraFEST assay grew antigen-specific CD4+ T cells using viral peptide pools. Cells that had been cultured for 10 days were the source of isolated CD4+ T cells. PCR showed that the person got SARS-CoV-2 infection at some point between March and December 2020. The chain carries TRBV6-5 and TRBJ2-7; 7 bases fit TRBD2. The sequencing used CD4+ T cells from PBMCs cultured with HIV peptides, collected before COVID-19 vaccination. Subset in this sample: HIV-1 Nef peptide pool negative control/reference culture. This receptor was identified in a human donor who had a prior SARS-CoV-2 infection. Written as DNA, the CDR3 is TGTGCCACCGAGCGGGGACTGCGCTACGAGCAGTACTTC. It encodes CATERGLRYEQYF.